In its sample, the clone carrying this TCR beta chain was seen a few times. The primer mix had 60 Vbeta and 13 Jbeta primers. Data came from immunoSEQ multiplex PCR; TCRdb stores just in-frame clones and leaves some out. Of 130,000 or so clones listed, roughly 79% are singletons. The data originate from a study of cytomegalovirus exposure and HLA in healthy donors. The CDR3 has 13 residues. V lost 6 bases and J lost 0, with 8 bases in between. Germline V CDR1 and CDR2: SGHDN, FVKESK. The receptor was isolated from a woman between 35 and 50 years old in good health and CMV-seronegative. Input material: PBMCs. V gene TRBV14 combines with J gene TRBJ1-1; D is uncertain. CDR3 DNA sequence: TGTGCCAGCAGTCCTCAGGTGAACACTGAAGCTTTCTTT. Translated: CASSPQVNTEAFF.